What follows describes a single T cell receptor (beta chain). As handled by the study authors: Amplifying reference gene primers gave estimates of nucleated cell counts. Some clones are missing from TCRdb's copy, which holds only in-frame ones; the method was immunoSEQ multiplex PCR. The DNA gave D and trimming, while V, J and clone size come from that table. Of around 240,000 clones in the sample, approximately 82% were seen once. The sample comes from a study of blood T cell repertoires in COVID-19. Study-level background: Researchers got acute and convalescent COVID-19 samples from the United States, Italy and Spain. T cells, B-cell-depleted T cells, or PBMCs provided the cDNA or gDNA that served as material.

This CDR3 contains 15 residues. Trimming at V came to 5 bases and at J to 3 bases, leaving 7 bases not matched to a gene. Germline V lookup: CDR1 SGHRS, CDR2 YFSETQ. The chain is built from TRBV5-1 and TRBJ2-2; TRBD1 matches 7 bases. This receptor was taken from a woman aged 80 or over with acute or convalescent COVID-19. The sequencing input was peripheral blood. The CDR3 bases are TGCGCCAGCAGGTTCGGGACAGCTTACACCGGGGAGCTGTTTTTT. It encodes CASRFGTAYTGELFF.